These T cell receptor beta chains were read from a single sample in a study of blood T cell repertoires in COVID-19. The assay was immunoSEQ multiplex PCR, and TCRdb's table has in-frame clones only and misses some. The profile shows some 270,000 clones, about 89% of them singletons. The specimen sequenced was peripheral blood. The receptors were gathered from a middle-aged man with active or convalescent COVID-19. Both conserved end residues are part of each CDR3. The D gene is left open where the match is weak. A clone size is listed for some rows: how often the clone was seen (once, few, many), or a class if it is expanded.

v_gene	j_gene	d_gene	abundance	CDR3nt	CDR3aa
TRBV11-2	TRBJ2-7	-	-	TGTGCCAGCAGCCCAGGGCACGAGCAGTACTTC	CASSPGHEQYF
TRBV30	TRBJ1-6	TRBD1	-	TGTGCCTGGACCATCGGACAGGGGATTTCACCCCTCCACTTT	CAWTIGQGISPLHF
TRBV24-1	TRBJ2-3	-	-	TGTGCCACCAGTGCCCTGGGGGGAAGCACAGATACGCAGTATTTT	CATSALGGSTDTQYF
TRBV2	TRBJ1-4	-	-	TGTGCCAGCAAATGGGGGGGGATGTTGCAAACTAATGAAAAACTGTTTTTT	CASKWGGMLQTNEKLFF
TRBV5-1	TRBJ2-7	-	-	TGCGCCAGCAGCTCCACAGGGAACGAGCAGTACTTC	CASSSTGNEQYF
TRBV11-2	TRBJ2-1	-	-	TGTGCCAGCGGCCGGGACACCAGGACCTACAATGAGCAGTTCTTC	CASGRDTRTYNEQFF
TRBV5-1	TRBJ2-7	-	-	TGCGCCAGCAGCCCGGATGAGGAAACCTCCTACGAGCAGTACTTC	CASSPDEETSYEQYF
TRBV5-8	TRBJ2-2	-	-	TGTGCCAGCAGCTTGGCCCAGCAGGGCGGGGAGCTGTTTTTT	CASSLAQQGGELFF
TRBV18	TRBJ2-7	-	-	TGTGCCAGCTCACCAACGACAGTTTCCTACGAGCAGTACTTC	CASSPTTVSYEQYF
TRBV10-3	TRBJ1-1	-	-	TGTGCCATCAGCGAACACCGCTCTGAAGCTTTCTTT	CAISEHRSEAFF
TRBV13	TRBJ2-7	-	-	TGTGCCAGCAGCTTAGGCCAAGCGGCCTACGAGCAGTACTTC	CASSLGQAAYEQYF
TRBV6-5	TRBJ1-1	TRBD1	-	TGTGCCAGCAGTTCACCTGGCCAGGGGGTCAACACTGAAGCTTTCTTT	CASSSPGQGVNTEAFF
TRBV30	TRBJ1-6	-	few	TGTGCCTGGAGCGGTAACGGGAATTCACCCCTCCACTTT	CAWSGNGNSPLHF
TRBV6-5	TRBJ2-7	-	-	TGTGCCAGCAGCCAACAGGGAAGCTACGAGCAGTACTTC	CASSQQGSYEQYF
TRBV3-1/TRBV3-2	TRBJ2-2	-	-	TGTGCCACCCGACAAAGCCCCGGGGAGCTGTTTTTT	CATRQSPGELFF
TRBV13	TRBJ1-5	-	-	TGTGCCAGCAGCTTAGGGCAGTATAGCAATCAGCCCCAGCATTTT	CASSLGQYSNQPQHF
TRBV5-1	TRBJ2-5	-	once	TGCGCCAGCAGCGCGACAGGTTGGGAGACCCAGTACTTC	CASSATGWETQYF
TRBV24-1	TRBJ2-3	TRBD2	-	TGTGCCACCAGTGATTTACGGGGAGGGGTCACAGATACGCAGTATTTT	CATSDLRGGVTDTQYF
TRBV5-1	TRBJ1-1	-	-	TGCGCCAGCACCCCTGGCAGGGGCGAAGCTTTCTTT	CASTPGRGEAFF
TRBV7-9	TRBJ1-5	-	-	TGTGCCAGCAGCTTAGGGGCAGGAGGACAGCCCCAGCATTTT	CASSLGAGGQPQHF
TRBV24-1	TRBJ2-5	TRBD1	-	TGTGCCACCAGTTCCTGGACAGGGCCGGACCAAGAGACCCAGTACTTC	CATSSWTGPDQETQYF
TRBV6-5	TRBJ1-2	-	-	TGTGCCAGCAGTCCGATTGGCCATGGCTACACCTTC	CASSPIGHGYTF
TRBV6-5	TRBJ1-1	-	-	TGTGCCAGCAGTCCGTCGGTGGTAAACACTGAAGCTTTCTTT	CASSPSVVNTEAFF
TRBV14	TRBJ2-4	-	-	TGTGCCAGCAGCCAAGATCGAGTCTGGAATAGGGGATTAGCCAAAAACATTCAGTACTTC	CASSQDRVWNRGLAKNIQYF
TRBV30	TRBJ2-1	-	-	TGTGCCTCGCAATCCGGGGAGAGCTCCTACAATGAGCAGTTCTTC	CASQSGESSYNEQFF
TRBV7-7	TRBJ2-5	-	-	TGTGCTAGCAGCCGATACTCCGGGGATTACCAAGAGACCCAGTACTTC	CASSRYSGDYQETQYF
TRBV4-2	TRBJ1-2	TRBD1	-	TGTGCCAGCAGCCAAGTGGCCCTACAGGGGGCGGGGGGCTACACCTTC	CASSQVALQGAGGYTF
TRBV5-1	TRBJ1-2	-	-	TGCGCCAGCAGCCCAAGGACAGCTCAGGGTGGCTACACCTTC	CASSPRTAQGGYTF
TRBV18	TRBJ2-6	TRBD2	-	TGTGCCAGCTCACCACCGTGGCCGGGACTAGCGATGAGCTCTGGGGCCAACGTCCTGACTTTC	CASSPPWPGLAMSSGANVLTF
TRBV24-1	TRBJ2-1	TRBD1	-	TGTGCCACCAGTGAGAACGACAGGGGTTCTCGGAATGAGCAGTTCTTC	CATSENDRGSRNEQFF
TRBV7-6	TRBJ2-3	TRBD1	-	TGTGCCAGCAGCTACCGGACAGGGGGAACAGATACGCAGTATTTT	CASSYRTGGTDTQYF
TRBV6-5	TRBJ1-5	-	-	TGTGCCAGCAGTTACTCGATGTTACAGAATCAGCCCCAGCATTTT	CASSYSMLQNQPQHF
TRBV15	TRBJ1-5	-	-	TGTGCCACCAGCAGAGAGTCGGATCGGGTCAATCAGCCCCAGCATTTT	CATSRESDRVNQPQHF
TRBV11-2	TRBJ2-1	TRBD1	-	TGTGCCAGCAGCTTCGGGCAGGGGGACAATGAGCAGTTCTTC	CASSFGQGDNEQFF
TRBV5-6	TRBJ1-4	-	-	TGTGCCAGCAGCGGAACGGACAGCATTAATGAAAAACTGTTTTTT	CASSGTDSINEKLFF
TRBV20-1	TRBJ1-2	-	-	TGCAGTGCTAGAAGTCCGCGTGGCTACACCTTC	CSARSPRGYTF
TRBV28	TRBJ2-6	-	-	TGTGCCACAGGTCACGGGGCCAACGTCCTGACTTTC	CATGHGANVLTF